A single TCR beta chain is shown here with its context. Germline lookup yields CDR1 SNHLY and CDR2 FYNNEI. The CDR3 consists of 14 residues. Trimming cost V 3 bases and J 7 bases; bases outside gene matches: 4. By 5'RACE template switching, TCR cDNA was produced, with a universal primer site and UMIs added in the process. TCRdb re-analysed the 5' RACE reads in MiXCR, keeping a single row per CDR3 protein. The top ten clones hold about 20% of a sample with over 300,000 distinct CDR3 sequences, approximately 3.9% of them seen once. This sample stems from a study of T cells after yellow fever vaccination.

The sequence was collected from a man younger than 30 who received the YFV17D yellow fever vaccine. The chain couples TRBV2 to TRBJ2-1; 9 bases agree with TRBD2. The specimen was PBMCs, collected on the day of the yellow fever booster vaccination. CDR3 bases: TGTGCCAGCAGTGATAGACTAGCGGTAAATGAGCAGTTCTTC. Translated: CASSDRLAVNEQFF.